This T cell receptor (beta chain) was captured by sequencing in a study of blood T cells in healthy people across ages. Through a sample-barcoded 5' primer and a J-beta primer mix, a second PCR was run for roughly 6 to 12 cycles. A tag from a template-switch adaptor with 12 random nucleotides marked each cDNA molecule. Each CDR3 protein is one row after TCRdb ran MiXCR on the 5' RACE reads. Counted here are about 1,800,000 distinct CDR3 sequences, over 25% occurring once; the ten biggest clones make up about 8%. Germline CDR1 reads MDHEN; CDR2 reads SYDVKM. There are 16 residues in the CDR3. Trimming took 8 bases from V and 3 from J, leaving 17 bases between them. Concerning this clonotype itself: Its specificity is unknown.

Study-wide results and caveats: Roughly linear declines in TCR beta diversity per million T cells occurred with age.

The sequencing input was blood. This clonotype was obtained from a young woman in good health. This chain joins TRBV28 and TRBJ2-6; D may match TRBD1 or TRBD2 (5 bases each). DNA for the CDR3: TGTGCCAGCCCCCAGCCAGGGACGTATGGGGCCAACGTCCTGACTTTC. This sequence encodes CASPQPGTYGANVLTF.